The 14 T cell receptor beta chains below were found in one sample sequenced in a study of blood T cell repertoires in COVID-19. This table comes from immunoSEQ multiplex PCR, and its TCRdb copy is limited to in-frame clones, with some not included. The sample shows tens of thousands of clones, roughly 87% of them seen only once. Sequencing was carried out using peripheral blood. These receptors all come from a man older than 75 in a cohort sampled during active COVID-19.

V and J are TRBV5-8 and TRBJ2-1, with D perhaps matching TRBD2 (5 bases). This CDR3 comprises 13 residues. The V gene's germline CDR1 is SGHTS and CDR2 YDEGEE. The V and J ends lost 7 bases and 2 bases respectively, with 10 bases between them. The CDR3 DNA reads TGTGCCAGCTCCCGGGGAGCCTACAATGAGCAGTTCTTC. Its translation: CASSRGAYNEQFF.

This CDR3 is CASSSRTGDEEETQYF. The CDR3, as DNA: TGTGCCAGCTCATCCCGGACAGGGGACGAGGAAGAGACCCAGTACTTC. The chain is built from TRBV18 and TRBJ2-5, with TRBD1 matching over 9 bases. The CDR3 is 16 amino acids. J gave up 3 bases and V 5 bases, and 10 bases lay outside the gene matches. Germline CDR1 reads KGHSH; CDR2 reads LQKENI.

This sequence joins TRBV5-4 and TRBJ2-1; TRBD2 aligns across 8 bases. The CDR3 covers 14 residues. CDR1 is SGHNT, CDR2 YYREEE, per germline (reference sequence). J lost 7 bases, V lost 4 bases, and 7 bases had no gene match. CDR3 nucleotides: TGTGCCAGCAGCGACGGGACTAGATGGAATGAGCAGTTCTTC. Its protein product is CASSDGTRWNEQFF.

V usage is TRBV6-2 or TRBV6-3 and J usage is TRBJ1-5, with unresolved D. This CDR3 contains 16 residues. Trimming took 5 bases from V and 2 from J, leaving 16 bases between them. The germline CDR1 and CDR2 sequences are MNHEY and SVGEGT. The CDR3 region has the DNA TGTGCCAGCAGTAAGGCGGGGTCAGTTGGCAATCAGCCCCAGCATTTT. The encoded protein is CASSKAGSVGNQPQHF.

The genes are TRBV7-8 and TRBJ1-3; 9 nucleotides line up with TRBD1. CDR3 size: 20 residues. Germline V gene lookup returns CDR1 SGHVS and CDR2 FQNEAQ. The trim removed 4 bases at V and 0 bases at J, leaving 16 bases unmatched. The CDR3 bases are TGTGCCAGCAGCTCTACCCTTTTAGGGACAGGGTTGTTCTCTGGAAACACCATATATTTT. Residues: CASSSTLLGTGLFSGNTIYF.

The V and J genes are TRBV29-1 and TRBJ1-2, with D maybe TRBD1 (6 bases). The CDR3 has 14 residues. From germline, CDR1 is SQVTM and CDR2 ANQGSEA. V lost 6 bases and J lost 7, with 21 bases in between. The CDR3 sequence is CSVQQGSKGAGYTF. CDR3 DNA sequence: TGCAGCGTACAACAGGGATCTAAAGGGGCTGGCTACACCTTC.

The CDR3 spells CASSFQLQGYEAFF. CDR3 bases: TGTGCCAGCAGTTTCCAACTGCAGGGGTATGAAGCTTTCTTT. The V call is TRBV6-5, the J call TRBJ1-1; the D gene is possibly TRBD1 (6 bases). This CDR3 contains 14 residues. Trimming removed 4 bases at V and 7 bases at J, with 16 bases between. Germline CDR1 and CDR2: MNHEY and SVGAGI.

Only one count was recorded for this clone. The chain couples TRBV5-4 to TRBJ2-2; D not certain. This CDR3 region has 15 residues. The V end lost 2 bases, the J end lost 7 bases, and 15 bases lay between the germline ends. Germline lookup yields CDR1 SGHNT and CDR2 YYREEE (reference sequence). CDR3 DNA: TGTGCCAGCAGCTTAGGAGTCAACCCGGGCGGGGAGCTGTTTTTT. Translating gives CASSLGVNPGGELFF.

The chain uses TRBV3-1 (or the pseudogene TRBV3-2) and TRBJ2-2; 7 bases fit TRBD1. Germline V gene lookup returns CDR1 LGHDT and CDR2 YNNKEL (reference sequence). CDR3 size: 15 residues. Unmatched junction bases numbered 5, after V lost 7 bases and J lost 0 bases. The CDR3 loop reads CASTETGTNTGELFF. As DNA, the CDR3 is TGTGCCAGCACGGAGACAGGGACGAACACCGGGGAGCTGTTTTTT.

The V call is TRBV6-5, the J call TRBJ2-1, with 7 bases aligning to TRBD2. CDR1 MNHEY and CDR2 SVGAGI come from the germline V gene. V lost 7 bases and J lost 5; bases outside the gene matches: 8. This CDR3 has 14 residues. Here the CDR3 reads CASIGGLGNNEQFF. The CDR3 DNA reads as TGTGCCAGCATCGGAGGACTAGGAAACAATGAGCAGTTCTTC.

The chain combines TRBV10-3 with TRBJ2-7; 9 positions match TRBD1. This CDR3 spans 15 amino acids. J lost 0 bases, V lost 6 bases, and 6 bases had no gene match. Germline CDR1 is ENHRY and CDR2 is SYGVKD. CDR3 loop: CAIREPGQGSYEQYF. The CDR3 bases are TGTGCCATCAGAGAACCGGGACAGGGCTCCTACGAGCAGTACTTC.

This chain's CDR3 is CASSTGREQYF. In nucleotides, the CDR3 is TGTGCCAGCAGCACAGGGCGCGAGCAGTACTTC. The chain couples TRBV6-6 to TRBJ2-7; possible D gene TRBD1, 6 bases. Trimming removed 6 bases from V and 6 bases from J, with 9 bases in between. This CDR3 spans 11 amino acids. Germline CDR1 reads MNHNY; CDR2 reads SVGAGI (reference sequence).

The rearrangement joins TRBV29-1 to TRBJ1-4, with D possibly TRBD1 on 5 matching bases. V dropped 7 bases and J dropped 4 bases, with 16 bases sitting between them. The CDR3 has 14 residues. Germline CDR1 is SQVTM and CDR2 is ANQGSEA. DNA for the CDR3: TGCAGCGCACGTGACCCGGGACTTAATGAAAAACTGTTTTTT. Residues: CSARDPGLNEKLFF.

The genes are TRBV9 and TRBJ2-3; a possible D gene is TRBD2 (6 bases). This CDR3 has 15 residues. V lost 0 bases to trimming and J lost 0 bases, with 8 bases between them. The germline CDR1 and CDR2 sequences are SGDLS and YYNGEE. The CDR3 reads CASSVVGGSTDTQYF. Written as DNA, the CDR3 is TGTGCCAGCAGCGTAGTAGGAGGGAGCACAGATACGCAGTATTTT. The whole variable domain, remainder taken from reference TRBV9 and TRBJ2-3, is DSGVTQTPKHLITATGQRVTLRCSPRSGDLSVYWYQQSLDQGLQFLIQYYNGEERAKGNILERFSAQQFPDLHSELNLSSLELGDSALYFCASSVVGGSTDTQYFGPGTRLTVL.